This paragraph reports one T cell receptor (beta chain). The antigen is undetermined. Other nucleotide sequences in the sample specify the same CDR3. The record originates from a study of siplizumab effects on memory and regulatory T cells. The study's findings and limits: In unstimulated cells, naive T cells appeared more diverse than memory T cells and seemed major alloresponse contributors. Unstimulated subsets were the mapping target of only a minor fraction of alloreactive clones.

CDR1 is SGHRS, CDR2 YFSETQ, per germline. V lost 0 bases to trimming and J lost 7 bases, with 16 bases between them. The CDR3 length is 15 residues. The assay was immunoSEQ multiplex PCR, and TCRdb's table has in-frame clones only and misses some. Counted here are about 27,000 clones, 65% to 90% occurring once; the ten biggest clones make up around 23%. V gene TRBV5-1 combines with J gene TRBJ1-2; D is unclear. The receptor was isolated from a human donor in good health. Source material: memory CD4+ T cells sorted from blood. The CDR3 region has the DNA TGCGCCAGCAGCTTGGAAGGAGGACCTACTAGTGGCTACACCTTC. This gives the protein CASSLEGGPTSGYTF. The variable domain in full, with the rest retrieved from reference TRBV5-1 and TRBJ1-2, is KAGVTQTPRYLIKTRGQQVTLSCSPISGHRSVSWYQQTPGQGLQFLFEYFSETQRNKGNFPGRFSGRQFSNSRSEMNVSTLELGDSALYLCASSLEGGPTSGYTFGSGTRLTVV.